This record looks at one T cell receptor beta chain sequence and its context. By share, this clonotype ranks as medium-sized (0.01 to 0.1%). The antigen this receptor binds is unknown. No base quality information exists; no much larger clone differs at one position. The record originates from a study of immune heterogeneity within non-small cell lung tumors (dated by TCRdb to 2017 to 2018). A note on the overall study: By histology, the tumors were a few squamous cell carcinomas, over eight non-squamous carcinomas and 1 tumor not otherwise specified. The study combined whole-exome sequencing, RNA-seq and TCR beta repertoire sequencing of multiple spatially distinct regions from each NSCLC tumor to examine intratumoral immune heterogeneity. Binding of neoantigens to the HLA alleles of each patient was predicted with netMHCpan-3.0 for mutant peptides of 8 to 11 amino acids. TCR repertoires were analyzed from 60 or so tumor loci of approximately 16 patients, while transcriptome data covered only 40 to 50 loci from roughly eleven patients.

A multiplex PCR system amplified the TCR beta CDR3 region, with a first 10-cycle round using 32 V-gene forward and 13 J-gene reverse primers. First-round PCR used a QIAGEN Multiplex PCR Kit, and primer sequences were filed in Chinese patent CN105087789A. In a second PCR round, Illumina universal primers were added with the Phusion High-Fidelity PCR Kit. TCR libraries were paired-end sequenced at 151 bp read length on the Illumina HiSeq X Ten platform. The paper's data handling went like this. Cutadapt removed reads without multiplex PCR primers, PEAR merged read pairs, and MiXCR with default settings called CDR3 regions. Shannon entropy measured repertoire diversity, while clonality was calculated as one minus the Shannon entropy divided by the ln of the count of productive unique sequences. Clonotypes present at frequencies of at least 0.5% were defined as dominant or high-frequency T-cell clones. TCRdb took the public reads, trimmed them with fastp at Q25, ran MiXCR for clone calling and kept in-frame beta chains. Rows are combined by CDR3 protein, so each entry shows the most common genes and DNA. What appears here as the V and J calls and clone size reflects TCRdb's work, not the paper's. This sample lists around 15,000 distinct CDR3 sequences; 28% were detected once. The leading ten clones occupy less than 5% of the sample.

V and J are truncated by 5 bases and 1 base respectively, leaving an intervening sequence of 12 bases. From the germline V gene, CDR1 is SGHNT and CDR2 is YENEEA. The CDR3 holds 14 amino acids from the cysteine to the phenylalanine. The only DNA kept is the CDR3, 42 bases in frame from the first base. Genomic DNA was extracted from bulk tumor tissue and used as the TCR template, and approximately 600 ng gDNA was amplified per sample. During surgery, multiple biopsies were taken from each primary tumor and placed as far apart as possible within the tumor mass. Patients in the study cohort, which was described as untreated, were newly diagnosed NSCLC cases going through curative surgery. Donors were fewer than 18 newly diagnosed non-small cell lung cancer patients undergoing surgery with curative intent. Two independent pathologists reviewed the resected tumor masses. Only high-quality DNA and RNA samples were carried forward to sequencing.

Broader findings and caveats from the paper: Local T-cell repertoire clonality showed a statistically significant but moderate positive correlation with local tumor mutational burden (R about 0.31). For the most part, high-frequency TCR beta clonotypes differed from one individual patient to another. Within a patient, the same dominant CDR3B clonotypes appeared at multiple loci, but different tumor locations also contained unique high-frequency clones.

The sequenced material came from lung tumor tissue. The TCR sequence derives from a middle-aged man with non-small cell lung cancer. The V and J segments used are TRBV11-3 and TRBJ2-7; the D region is possibly TRBD1 or TRBD2, each matching across 5 bases. The CDR3 reads as follows: CASSPGPKSYEQYF. The DNA is as follows: TGTGCCAGCAGCCCGGGGCCGAAATCCTACGAGCAGTACTTC.